This T cell receptor (beta chain) was captured in a study of T-cell reconstitution after alpha-beta-depleted transplantation in children. The study's findings and limits: The origin of alpha-beta T cells about two months after transplant was reportedly several hundred expanded graft clones. The study traced high day-60 TCRbeta diversity in some patients to surviving recipient T cells and thymic progenitors. Hyperexpanded clones declined; after one year, newly produced T cells mostly supplied diversity.

As for this clonotype: The antigen remains undetermined. Sequence at one end of the junction differs from germline and may be a read error.

Unique molecular identifiers were incorporated into the prepared TCRbeta library. TCRdb reprocessed the PCR reads via MiXCR and lists one record per CDR3 protein. Of 500,000 to 600,000 distinct CDR3 sequences listed, 25% to 30% were seen once; the top ten hold around a third. This CDR3 contains 16 residues. Germline V gene sequence: CDR1 DFQATT, CDR2 SNEGSKA (reference sequence). This sequence originates from a boy younger than two with Wiskott-Aldrich syndrome, due to receive a stem cell transplant. The chain carries TRBV20-1 and TRBJ1-4; D is undetermined. The sequencing used PBMCs, collected before TCRalphabeta/CD19-depleted stem cell transplant. CDR3 sequence (DNA): TGCTGTGCTAGAGATGTCCAGAGTGCAACTAATGAAAAACTGTTTTTT. Protein: CCARDVQSATNEKLFF.